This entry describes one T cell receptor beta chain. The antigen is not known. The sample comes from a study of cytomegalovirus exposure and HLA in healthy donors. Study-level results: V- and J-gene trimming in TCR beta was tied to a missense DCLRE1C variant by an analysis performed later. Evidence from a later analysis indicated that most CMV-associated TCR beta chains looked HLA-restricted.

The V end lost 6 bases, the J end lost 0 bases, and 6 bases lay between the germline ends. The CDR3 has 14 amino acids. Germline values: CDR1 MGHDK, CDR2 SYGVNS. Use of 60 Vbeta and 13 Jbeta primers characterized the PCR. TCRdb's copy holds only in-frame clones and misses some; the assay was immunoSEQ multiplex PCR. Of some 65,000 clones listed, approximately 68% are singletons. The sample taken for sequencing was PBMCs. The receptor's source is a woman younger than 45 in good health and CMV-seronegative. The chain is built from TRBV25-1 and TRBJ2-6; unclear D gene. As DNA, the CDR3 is TGTGCCAGCAGGTCTAGCTCTGGGGCCAACGTCCTGACTTTC. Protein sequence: CASRSSSGANVLTF.